What follows is one T cell receptor beta chain and its context. The germline gives CDR1 LGHNA, CDR2 YSLEER. CDR3 length equals 12 residues. V lost 10 bases and J 2 bases, leaving 12 bases between the germline ends. Method: immunoSEQ multiplex PCR; TCRdb's copy keeps in-frame clones and lacks some. The sample comprises about 500,000 clones, approximately 77% of which are singletons, and around 11% rests with the top ten. The record originates from a study of shared clonotypes between healthy human individuals. V usage is TRBV4-3 and J usage is TRBJ2-7; perhaps TRBD1 as D (6 bases). Sequencing used PBMCs. This sequence originates from a woman in her thirties or forties in good health. Some clones in this sample may be carry-over from other donors' samples. CDR3 coding DNA: TGCGCCATCCTACAGGGTCCCTACGAGCAGTACTTC. Translated: CAILQGPYEQYF.